This T cell receptor (beta chain) came from a study of cytomegalovirus exposure and HLA in healthy donors. Overall study findings and caveats: Immune exposure information comprised only CMV serostatus.

The CDR3 spans 14 residues. Looked up from germline, CDR1 is SGHTA and CDR2 is FQGNSA. V was pared by 5 bases and J by 4 bases, with 14 bases between. About this clone itself: The antigen is unknown.

Primers: 60 Vbeta forward and 13 Jbeta reverse. Assay used: immunoSEQ multiplex PCR; TCRdb lists only in-frame clones, some missing. The table includes 99,000 or so clones, around 80% detected once. This chain joins TRBV7-2 and TRBJ1-2; D is possibly TRBD1 (6 bases). The material sequenced was PBMCs. The sequence was collected from a woman aged 40 to 50 in good health and CMV-seronegative. CDR3 sequence (DNA): TGTGCCAGCAGCACCAGCGGGGGGCTCTATGGCTACACCTTC. It translates to CASSTSGGLYGYTF.